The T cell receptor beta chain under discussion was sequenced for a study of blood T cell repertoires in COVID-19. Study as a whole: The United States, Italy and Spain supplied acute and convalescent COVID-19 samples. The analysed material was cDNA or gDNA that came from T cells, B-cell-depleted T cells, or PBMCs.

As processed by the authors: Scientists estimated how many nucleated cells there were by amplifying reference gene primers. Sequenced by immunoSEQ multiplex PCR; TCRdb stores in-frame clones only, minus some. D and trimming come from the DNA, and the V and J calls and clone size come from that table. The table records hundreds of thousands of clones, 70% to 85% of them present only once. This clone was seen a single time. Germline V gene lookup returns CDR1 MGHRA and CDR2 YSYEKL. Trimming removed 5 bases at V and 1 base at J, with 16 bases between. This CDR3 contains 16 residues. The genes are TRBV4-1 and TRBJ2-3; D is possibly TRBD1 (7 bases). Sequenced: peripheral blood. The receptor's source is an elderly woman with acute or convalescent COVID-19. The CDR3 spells CASSVGGGRGTDTQYF. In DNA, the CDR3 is TGCGCCAGCAGCGTCGGAGGGGGCCGAGGCACAGATACGCAGTATTTT.